This TCR beta chain appears in the sequencing data of a study of a mutant IDH1 vaccine in newly diagnosed glioma. Study-wide context: Sex among treated patients split 62.5% male, about 38% female; mean age was around 40 years.

The time point was: week 35, safety follow-up. Every vaccination contained 300 ug of the mutant IDH1 20-mer peptide and was paired with topical imiquimod. Administration of eight vaccinations to patients took place in weeks 1, 3, 5, 7, 11, 15, 19, 23. V gave up 2 bases and J gave up 0 bases, with 8 bases separating them. The CDR3 runs 15 residues. CDR1 and CDR2 (germline): SGHTA, FQGNSA. Concerning this clone itself: Its target is unknown.

Assay used: immunoSEQ multiplex PCR; TCRdb lists only in-frame clones, some missing. The table has roughly 69,000 clones, around 90% seen once; the top ten hold about 2%. This chain connects TRBV7-2 to TRBJ2-4, with D possibly being TRBD1 (6 bases). The source material was PBMCs, sampled from a glioma patient whose treatment included an IDH1 peptide vaccine. The clonotype comes from a young man with glioma. CDR3 in DNA: TGTGCCAGCAGCTTAAGACAGGTAGCCAAAAACATTCAGTACTTC. Translating it yields CASSLRQVAKNIQYF.